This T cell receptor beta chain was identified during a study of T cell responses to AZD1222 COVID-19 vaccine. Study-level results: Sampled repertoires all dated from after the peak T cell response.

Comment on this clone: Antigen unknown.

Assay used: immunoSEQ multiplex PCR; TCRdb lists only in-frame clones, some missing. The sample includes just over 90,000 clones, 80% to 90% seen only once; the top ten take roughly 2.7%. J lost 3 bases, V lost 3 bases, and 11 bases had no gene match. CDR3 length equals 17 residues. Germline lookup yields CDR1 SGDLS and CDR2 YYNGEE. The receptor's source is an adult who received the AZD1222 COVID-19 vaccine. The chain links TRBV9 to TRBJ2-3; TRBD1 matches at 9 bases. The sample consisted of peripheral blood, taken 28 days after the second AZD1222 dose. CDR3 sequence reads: CASSASLRQGGTDTQYF. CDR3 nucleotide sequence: TGTGCCAGCAGCGCCTCCCTGAGACAGGGGGGTACAGATACGCAGTATTTT.